The 17 T cell receptor beta chains presented below share a single source sample, sequenced in a study of T cells expressing NK-cell markers. From the 5' RACE reads, TCRdb lists one entry per CDR3 protein and no DNA. This listing includes 300,000 to 500,000 distinct CDR3 sequences. The sequenced sample was blood T cells: a sorted CD56 or NKG2C T cell subset, CD4+ or CD8+ T cells, or bulk PBMC T cells (not recorded which). These receptors all stem from a woman aged 45 to 65 in good health.

CDR3 in amino acids: CASSLALSGRTYNEQFF. This chain links TRBV7-2 with TRBJ2-1. This CDR3 is 17 amino acids long. The germline V gene has CDR1 SGHTA and CDR2 FQGNSA.

This sequence joins TRBV7-2 and TRBJ2-4. Germline assignment: CDR1 SGHTA and CDR2 FQGNSA. The CDR3 spans 15 residues. CDR3 residues: CASSLERLAKNIQYF.

This chain connects TRBV7-7 to TRBJ2-3; without DNA, the TCRdb call of TRBD1 cannot be checked. The length of the CDR3 is 16 residues. Germline CDR1 is SSHAT and CDR2 is FNYEAQ (reference sequence). This CDR3 is CASSPSRDRGRNTQYF.

This sequence joins TRBV5-1 and TRBJ2-5; the D gene TCRdb calls, TRBD2, cannot be checked with no DNA. Germline CDR1 and CDR2: SGHRS and YFSETQ. The CDR3 is 15 residues long. This CDR3 reads CASSSPGLAEETQYF.

CDR3 in amino acids: CAWSVPGPNTEAFF. The chain combines TRBV30 with TRBJ1-1. The length of the CDR3 is 14 residues. CDR1 is GTSNPN and CDR2 is SVGIG in the germline V gene (reference sequence).

CDR3: CASSLKSIQPQHF. The rearrangement uses TRBV12-3 or TRBV12-4 and TRBJ1-5. The CDR3 sequence is 13 residues long.

The gene calls are TRBV12-3 or TRBV12-4 and TRBJ2-1; TCRdb gives TRBD2 as the D gene, but with no DNA this cannot be confirmed. The CDR3 covers 16 residues. The CDR3 loop is CASSPILAGMGNEQFF.

The rearrangement links TRBV11-2 to TRBJ2-1; the TRBD2 assignment by TCRdb is unverifiable without DNA. This CDR3 has 16 residues. The germline V gene encodes CDR1 SGHAT and CDR2 FQNNGV. CDR3 in amino acids: CASSSGLAGLYNEQFF.

The chain links TRBV10-3 to TRBJ2-1; TCRdb selects TRBD2, and the lack of DNA leaves this call unchecked. The germline CDR1 and CDR2 sequences are ENHRY and SYGVKD. This CDR3 has 16 residues. CDR3 protein: CAISESETSGTYEQFF.

J is TRBJ1-2 and V is TRBV12-3 or TRBV12-4. This CDR3 has 15 amino acids. CDR3 loop: CASSLADTEYYGYTF.

V gene TRBV20-1 combines with J gene TRBJ1-1; TCRdb selects TRBD1, and the lack of DNA leaves this call unchecked. This CDR3 contains 12 residues. Germline CDR1 DFQATT, CDR2 SNEGSKA (reference sequence). The CDR3 is CSAARGLGEAFF.

The J gene is TRBJ1-1, the V gene TRBV20-1; the TCRdb call, TRBD1, lacks DNA for checking. Germline CDR1 DFQATT, CDR2 SNEGSKA (reference sequence). The CDR3 sequence is 13 residues long. This CDR3 is CSAPEPGTVEAFF.

The V gene is TRBV28, the J gene TRBJ2-5; as DNA is missing, the TRBD2 call by TCRdb cannot be tested. The CDR3 totals 18 residues. CDR1 MDHEN and CDR2 SYDVKM come from the germline V gene. This chain's CDR3 is CASSLTDPEGLAEGTQYF.

The genes are TRBV4-1 and TRBJ2-7; the D gene TCRdb calls, TRBD2, cannot be checked with no DNA. CDR1 is MGHRA, CDR2 YSYEKL, per germline. CDR3 length: 15 residues. CDR3 loop: CASSQLAGGNYEQYF.

The chain uses TRBV24-1 and TRBJ2-2; there is no DNA to check the TCRdb D call of TRBD1. The V gene's germline CDR1 is KGHDR and CDR2 SFDVKD. The length of the CDR3 is 12 residues. The CDR3 loop is CATRQGDGELFF.

This chain uses TRBV27 with TRBJ2-1; TCRdb calls TRBD1, which cannot be checked without DNA. The V gene's germline CDR1 is MNHEY and CDR2 SMNVEV (reference sequence). This CDR3 has 13 residues. CDR3 amino acids: CASTPDRGDEQFF.

The J gene is TRBJ1-4, the V gene TRBV6-5; TCRdb picks TRBD1, but there is no DNA to check that call. The CDR3 has 14 residues. Germline CDR1 and CDR2: MNHEY and SVGAGI. The chain's CDR3 is CASSSPGQGKKLFF.